This TCR beta chain was recovered during a study of blood T cell repertoires in COVID-19. CDR1 and CDR2 (germline): GTSNPN, SVGIG (reference sequence). The CDR3 spans 16 residues. V lost 2 bases to trimming and J lost 0 bases, with 14 bases between them. TCRdb's table, derived via immunoSEQ multiplex PCR, lists solely in-frame clones and lacks some. The sample has 180,000 or so clones; approximately 86% are singletons. The receptor was derived from a woman between 45 and 60 years old with acute or convalescent COVID-19. V and J are TRBV30 and TRBJ1-5, with TRBD1 as a possible D gene (5 bases). The sequenced sample was peripheral blood. The CDR3 spells CAWSRTGRDSNQPQHF. CDR3 sequence (DNA): TGTGCCTGGAGTCGTACAGGCAGGGATAGCAATCAGCCCCAGCATTTT.